This TCR beta chain was recorded in a study of CD8+ T cells in alopecia areata. After isolation, RNA underwent reverse transcription to generate cDNA as the sequencing template. TCRdb keeps only in-frame clones here, not all; method: immunoSEQ multiplex PCR. The table lists approximately 130,000 clones, roughly 50% of them singletons, with 10% in the top ten. The CDR3 length is 16 residues. From germline, CDR1 is MDHEN and CDR2 SYDVKM. The V end was cut by 3 bases, the J end by 5 bases, with 17 bases between. The source material was NKG2D-low CD8+ T cells sorted from blood. The clonotype originates from a human donor with alopecia areata. The chain is built from TRBV28 and TRBJ2-1; a possible D gene is TRBD2 (5 bases). The CDR3 protein is CASSLQIGKPNNEQFF. CDR3 DNA sequence: TGTGCCAGCAGTTTGCAGATCGGGAAGCCTAACAATGAGCAGTTCTTC.